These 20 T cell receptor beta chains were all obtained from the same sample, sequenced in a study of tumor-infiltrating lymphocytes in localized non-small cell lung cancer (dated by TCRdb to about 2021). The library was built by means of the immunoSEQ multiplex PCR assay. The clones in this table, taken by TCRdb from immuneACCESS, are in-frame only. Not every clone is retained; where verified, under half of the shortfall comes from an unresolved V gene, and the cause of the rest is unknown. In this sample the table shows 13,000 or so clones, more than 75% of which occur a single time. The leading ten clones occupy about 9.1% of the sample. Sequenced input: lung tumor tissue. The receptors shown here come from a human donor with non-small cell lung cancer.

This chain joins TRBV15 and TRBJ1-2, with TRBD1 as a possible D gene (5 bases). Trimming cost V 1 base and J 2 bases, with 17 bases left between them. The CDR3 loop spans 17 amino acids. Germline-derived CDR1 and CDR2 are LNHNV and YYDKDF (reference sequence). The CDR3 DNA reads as TGTGCCACCAGCAGAGGGGCCAGGGATACTCTAAACTATGGCTACACCTTC. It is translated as CATSRGARDTLNYGYTF.

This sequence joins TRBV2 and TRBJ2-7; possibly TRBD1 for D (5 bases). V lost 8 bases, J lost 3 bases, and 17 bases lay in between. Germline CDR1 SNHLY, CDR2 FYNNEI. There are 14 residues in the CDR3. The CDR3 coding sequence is TGTGCCAGCGGGGCCTCCGGAATTTTCTACGAGCAGTACTTC. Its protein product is CASGASGIFYEQYF.

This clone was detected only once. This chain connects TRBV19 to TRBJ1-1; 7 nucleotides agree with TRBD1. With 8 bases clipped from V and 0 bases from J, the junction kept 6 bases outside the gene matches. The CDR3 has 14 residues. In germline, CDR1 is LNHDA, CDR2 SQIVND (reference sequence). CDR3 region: CASDRTGLNTEAFF. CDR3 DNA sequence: TGTGCCAGTGACAGGACAGGTCTGAACACTGAAGCTTTCTTT. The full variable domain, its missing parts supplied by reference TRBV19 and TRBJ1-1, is DGGITQSPKYLFRKEGQNVTLSCEQNLNHDAMYWYRQDPGQGLRLIYYSQIVNDFQKGDIAEGYSVSREKKESFPLTVTSAQKNPTAFYLCASDRTGLNTEAFFGQGTRLTVV.

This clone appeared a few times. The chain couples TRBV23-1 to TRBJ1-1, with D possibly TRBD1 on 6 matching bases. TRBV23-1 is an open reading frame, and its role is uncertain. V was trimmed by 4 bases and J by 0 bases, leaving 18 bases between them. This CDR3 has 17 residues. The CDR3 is CASSPGRGHFMNTEAFF. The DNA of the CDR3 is TGCGCCAGCAGTCCAGGACGGGGGCATTTTATGAACACTGAAGCTTTCTTT.

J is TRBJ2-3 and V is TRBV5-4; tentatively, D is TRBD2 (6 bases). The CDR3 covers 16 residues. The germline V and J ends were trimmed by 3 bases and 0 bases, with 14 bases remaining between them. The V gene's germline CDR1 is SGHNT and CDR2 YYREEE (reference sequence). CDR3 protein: CASSWKGGTSTDTQYF. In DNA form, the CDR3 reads TGTGCCAGCAGCTGGAAAGGCGGGACTAGCACAGATACGCAGTATTTT.

The CDR3 sequence is CATFSGRDRLFF. The CDR3 DNA reads TGTGCCACCTTTAGCGGGCGGGATCGACTGTTTTTT. This sequence joins TRBV10-3 and TRBJ1-4; D unresolved. The CDR3 spans 12 residues. CDR1 and CDR2 (germline): ENHRY, SYGVKD. V was shortened by 10 bases and J by 13 bases, with 19 bases between the two germline ends.

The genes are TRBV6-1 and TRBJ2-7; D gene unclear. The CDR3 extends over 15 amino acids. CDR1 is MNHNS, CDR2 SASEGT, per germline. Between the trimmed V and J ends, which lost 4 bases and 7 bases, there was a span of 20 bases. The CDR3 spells CASSARTANGREQYF. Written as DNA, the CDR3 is TGTGCCAGCAGTGCGCGGACCGCGAACGGTCGGGAGCAGTACTTC.

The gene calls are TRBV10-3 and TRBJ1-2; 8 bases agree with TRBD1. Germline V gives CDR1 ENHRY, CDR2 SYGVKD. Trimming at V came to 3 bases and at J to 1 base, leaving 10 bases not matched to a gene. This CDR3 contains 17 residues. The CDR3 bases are TGTGCCATCAGTGATCGGTTGACAGGGGCTTATAACTATGGCTACACCTTC. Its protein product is CAISDRLTGAYNYGYTF.

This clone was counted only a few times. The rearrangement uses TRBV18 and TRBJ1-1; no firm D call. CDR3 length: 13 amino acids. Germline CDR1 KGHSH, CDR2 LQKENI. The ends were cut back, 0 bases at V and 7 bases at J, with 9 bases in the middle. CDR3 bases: TGTGCCAGCTCACCACCGAGGTGGGGTGAAGCTTTCTTT. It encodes CASSPPRWGEAFF.

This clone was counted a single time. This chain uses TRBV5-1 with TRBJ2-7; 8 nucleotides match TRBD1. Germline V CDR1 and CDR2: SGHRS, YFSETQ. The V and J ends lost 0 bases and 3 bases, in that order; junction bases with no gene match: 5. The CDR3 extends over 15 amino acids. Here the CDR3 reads CASSLGQGLRYEQYF. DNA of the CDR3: TGCGCCAGCAGCTTGGGACAGGGGCTGCGCTACGAGCAGTACTTC.

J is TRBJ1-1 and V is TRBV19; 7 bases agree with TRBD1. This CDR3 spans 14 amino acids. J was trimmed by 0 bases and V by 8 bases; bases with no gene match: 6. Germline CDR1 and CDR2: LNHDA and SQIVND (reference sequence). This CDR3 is CASGHGTVNTEAFF. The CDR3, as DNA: TGTGCCAGTGGCCATGGGACAGTGAACACTGAAGCTTTCTTT. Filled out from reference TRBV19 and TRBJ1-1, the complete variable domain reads DGGITQSPKYLFRKEGQNVTLSCEQNLNHDAMYWYRQDPGQGLRLIYYSQIVNDFQKGDIAEGYSVSREKKESFPLTVTSAQKNPTAFYLCASGHGTVNTEAFFGQGTRLTVV.

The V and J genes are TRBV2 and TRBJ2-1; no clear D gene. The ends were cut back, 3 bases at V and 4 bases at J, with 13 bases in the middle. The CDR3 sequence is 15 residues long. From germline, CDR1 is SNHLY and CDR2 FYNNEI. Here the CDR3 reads CASSDYQAGYNEQFF. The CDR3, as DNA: TGTGCCAGCAGTGATTATCAAGCAGGATACAATGAGCAGTTCTTC.

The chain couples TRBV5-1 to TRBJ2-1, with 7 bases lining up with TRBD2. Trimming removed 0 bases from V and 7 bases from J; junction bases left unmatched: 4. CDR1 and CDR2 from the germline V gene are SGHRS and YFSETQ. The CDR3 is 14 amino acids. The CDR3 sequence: CASSLEGGRNEQFF. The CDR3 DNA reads TGCGCCAGCAGCTTGGAGGGAGGGAGGAATGAGCAGTTCTTC. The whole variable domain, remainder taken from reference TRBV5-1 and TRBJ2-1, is KAGVTQTPRYLIKTRGQQVTLSCSPISGHRSVSWYQQTPGQGLQFLFEYFSETQRNKGNFPGRFSGRQFSNSRSEMNVSTLELGDSALYLCASSLEGGRNEQFFGPGTRLTVL.

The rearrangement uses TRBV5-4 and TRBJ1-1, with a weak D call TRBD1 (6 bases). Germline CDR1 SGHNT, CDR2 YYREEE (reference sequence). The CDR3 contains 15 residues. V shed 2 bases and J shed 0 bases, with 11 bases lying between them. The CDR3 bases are TGTGCCAGCAGCTTACGGGCAGGGGTGAACACTGAAGCTTTCTTT. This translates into CASSLRAGVNTEAFF.

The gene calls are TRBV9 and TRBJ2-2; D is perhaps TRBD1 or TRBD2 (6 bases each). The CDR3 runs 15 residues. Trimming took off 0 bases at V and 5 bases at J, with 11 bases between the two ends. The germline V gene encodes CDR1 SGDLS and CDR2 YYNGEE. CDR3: CASSVAGAGTGELFF. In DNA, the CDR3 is TGTGCCAGCAGCGTAGCGGGGGCCGGGACCGGGGAGCTGTTTTTT.

The CDR3 DNA sequence: TGTGCCTGGAGTGTACAAAGCGGGAGCGTCAGTGAGCAGTTCTTC. Amino acids: CAWSVQSGSVSEQFF. This chain connects TRBV30 to TRBJ2-1, with 8 bases identical to TRBD2. The V and J ends lost 0 bases and 9 bases, in that order; junction bases with no gene match: 10. In germline, CDR1 is GTSNPN, CDR2 SVGIG (reference sequence). The CDR3 loop spans 15 amino acids.

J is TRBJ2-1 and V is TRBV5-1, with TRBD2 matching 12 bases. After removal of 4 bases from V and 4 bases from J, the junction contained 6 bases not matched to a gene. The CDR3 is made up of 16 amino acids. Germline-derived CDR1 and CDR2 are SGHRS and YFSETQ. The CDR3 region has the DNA TGCGCCAGCAGCCCATCTAGCGGGAGGGCGTACAATGAGCAGTTCTTC. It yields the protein CASSPSSGRAYNEQFF.

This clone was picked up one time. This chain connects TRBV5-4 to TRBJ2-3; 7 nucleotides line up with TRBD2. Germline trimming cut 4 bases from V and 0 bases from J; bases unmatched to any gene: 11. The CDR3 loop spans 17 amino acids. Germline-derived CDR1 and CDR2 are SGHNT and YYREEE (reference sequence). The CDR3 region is CASSTPGSGKSTDTQYF. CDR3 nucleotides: TGTGCCAGCAGCACCCCGGGAAGCGGGAAAAGCACAGATACGCAGTATTTT. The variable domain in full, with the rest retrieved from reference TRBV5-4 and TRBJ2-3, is ETGVTQSPTHLIKTRGQQVTLRCSSQSGHNTVSWYQQALGQGPQFIFQYYREEENGRGNFPPRFSGLQFPNYSSELNVNALELDDSALYLCASSTPGSGKSTDTQYFGPGTRLTVL.

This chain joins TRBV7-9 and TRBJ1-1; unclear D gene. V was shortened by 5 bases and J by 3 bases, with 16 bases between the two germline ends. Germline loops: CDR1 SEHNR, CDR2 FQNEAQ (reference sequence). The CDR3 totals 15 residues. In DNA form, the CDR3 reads TGTGCCAGCAGCGATCCCCTGGGTGGGGACACTGAAGCTTTCTTT. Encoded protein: CASSDPLGGDTEAFF.

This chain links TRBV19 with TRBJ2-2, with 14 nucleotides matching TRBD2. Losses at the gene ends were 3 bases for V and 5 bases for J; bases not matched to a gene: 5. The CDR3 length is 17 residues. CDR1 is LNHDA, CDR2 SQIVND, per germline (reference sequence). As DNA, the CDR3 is TGTGCCAGTAGTATGGGACTAGCGGGAGAGTGGACCGGGGAGCTGTTTTTT. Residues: CASSMGLAGEWTGELFF.